One TCR beta chain is described in this entry. This specimen comes from a study of T cells in Graves' hyperthyroidism and ophthalmopathy. Germline lookup yields CDR1 SGHDT and CDR2 YYEEEE. V was trimmed by 0 bases and J by 3 bases, leaving 10 bases between them. The CDR3 is 14 residues long. Template material for amplifying TCR beta CDR3 regions consisted of RNA transcripts. Carried out on the TCR CDR3, a first-round RT-PCR used the HTBI primer set. TCRdb re-called the multiplex PCR reads with MiXCR, one entry per CDR3 protein. Of approximately 600,000 distinct CDR3 sequences in the sample, around 20% were seen once.

J is TRBJ2-7 and V is TRBV5-6; D is ambiguous. This clonotype was obtained from a man aged 25-40 years with Graves' ophthalmopathy. Sequencing was carried out using blood. The CDR3 protein is CASSLVRSDYEQYF. The CDR3, as DNA: TGTGCCAGCAGCTTGGTACGGTCAGACTACGAGCAGTACTTC.